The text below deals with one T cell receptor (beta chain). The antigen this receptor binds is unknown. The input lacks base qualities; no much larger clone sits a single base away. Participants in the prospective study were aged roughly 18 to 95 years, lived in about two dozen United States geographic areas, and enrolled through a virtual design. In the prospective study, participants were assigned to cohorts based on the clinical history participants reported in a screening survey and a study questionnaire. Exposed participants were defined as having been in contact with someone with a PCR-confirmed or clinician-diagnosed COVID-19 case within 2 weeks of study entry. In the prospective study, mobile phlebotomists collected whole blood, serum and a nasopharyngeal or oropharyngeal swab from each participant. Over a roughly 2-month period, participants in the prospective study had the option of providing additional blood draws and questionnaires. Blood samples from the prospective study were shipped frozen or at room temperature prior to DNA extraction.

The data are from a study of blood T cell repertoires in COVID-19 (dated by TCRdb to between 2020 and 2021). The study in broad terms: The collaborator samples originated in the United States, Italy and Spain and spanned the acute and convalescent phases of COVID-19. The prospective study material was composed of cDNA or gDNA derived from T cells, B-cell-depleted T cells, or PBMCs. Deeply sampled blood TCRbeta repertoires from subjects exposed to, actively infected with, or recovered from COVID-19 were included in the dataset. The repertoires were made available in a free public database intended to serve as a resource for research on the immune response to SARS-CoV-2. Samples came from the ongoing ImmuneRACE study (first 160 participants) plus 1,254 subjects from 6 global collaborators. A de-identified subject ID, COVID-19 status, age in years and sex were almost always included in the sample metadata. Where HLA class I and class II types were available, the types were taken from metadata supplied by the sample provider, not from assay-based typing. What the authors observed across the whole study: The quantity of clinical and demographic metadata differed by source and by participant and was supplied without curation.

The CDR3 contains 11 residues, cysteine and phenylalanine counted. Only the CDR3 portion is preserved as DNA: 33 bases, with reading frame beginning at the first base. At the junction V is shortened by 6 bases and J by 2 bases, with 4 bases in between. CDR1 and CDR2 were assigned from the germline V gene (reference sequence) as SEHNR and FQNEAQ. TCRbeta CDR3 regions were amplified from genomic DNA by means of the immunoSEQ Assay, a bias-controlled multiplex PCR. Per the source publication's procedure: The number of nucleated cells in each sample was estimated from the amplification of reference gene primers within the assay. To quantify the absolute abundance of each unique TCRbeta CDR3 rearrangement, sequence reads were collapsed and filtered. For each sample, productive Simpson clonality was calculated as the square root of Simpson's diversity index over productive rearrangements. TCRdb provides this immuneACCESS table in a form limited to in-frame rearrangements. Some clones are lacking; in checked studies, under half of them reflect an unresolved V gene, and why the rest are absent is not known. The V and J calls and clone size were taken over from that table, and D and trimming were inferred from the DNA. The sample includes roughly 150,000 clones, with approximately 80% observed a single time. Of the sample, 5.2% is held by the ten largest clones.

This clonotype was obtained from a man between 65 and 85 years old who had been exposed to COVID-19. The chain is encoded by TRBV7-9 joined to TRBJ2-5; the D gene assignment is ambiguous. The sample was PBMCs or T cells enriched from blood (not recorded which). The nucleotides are TGTGCCAGCAGGAGACAAGAGACCCAGTACTTC. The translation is CASRRQETQYF. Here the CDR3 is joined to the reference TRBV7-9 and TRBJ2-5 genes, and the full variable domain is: DTGVSQNPRHKITKRGQNVTFRCDPISEHNRLYWYRQTLGQGPEFLTYFQNEAQLEKSRLLSDRFSAERPKGSFSTLEIQRTEQGDSAMYLCASRRQETQYFGPGTRLLVL.